A single sample is the source of the 24 T cell receptor beta chains below, sequenced in a study of shared clonotypes between healthy human individuals. The method was immunoSEQ multiplex PCR; TCRdb's version includes in-frame clones alone and lacks a portion of them. This sample yields about 1.1 million clones, of which about 80% are seen a single time; more than 0.85% belongs to the top ten. What was sequenced was memory CD4+ T cells from PBMCs. This sample's subset: CD45RA-negative fraction. All receptors come from a man aged 18 to 30 in good health. Some clones in this sample may be carry-over from other donors' samples.

The chain links TRBV6-6 to TRBJ2-6; 9 bases are shared with TRBD1. This CDR3 is 15 amino acids long. Germline V gene sequence: CDR1 MNHNY, CDR2 SVGAGI (reference sequence). V shed 6 bases and J 4 bases; nucleotides not matched to a gene: 4. CDR3 protein: CASSGQGTGANVLTF. The CDR3 nucleotides are TGTGCCAGCAGCGGACAGGGGACAGGGGCCAACGTCCTGACTTTC.

V is TRBV5-5 and J is TRBJ2-1, with D perhaps matching TRBD1 or TRBD2 (6 bases each). The ends were cut back, 6 bases at V and 9 bases at J, with 16 bases in the middle. This CDR3 region has 13 residues. Germline CDR1 is SGHKS and CDR2 is YYEKEE (reference sequence). Written as DNA, the CDR3 is TGTGCCAGCAACAGGGACTCTCAGGGTGAGCAGTTCTTC. Its protein product is CASNRDSQGEQFF.

This clone was seen once. The chain links TRBV4-3 to TRBJ2-4; D is tentatively TRBD1 or TRBD2 (7 bases each). Per the germline V gene, CDR1 is LGHNA and CDR2 is YSLEER. This CDR3 has 20 residues. Trimming shortened V by 1 base and J by 0 bases, and 22 bases separated the two germline ends. The CDR3 spells CASSQVVGRGGILAKNIQYF. CDR3 DNA sequence: TGCGCCAGCAGCCAAGTCGTGGGCAGGGGGGGAATCCTAGCCAAAAACATTCAGTACTTC.

This chain links TRBV7-6 with TRBJ2-1; either TRBD1 or TRBD2 may fit D (5 bases each). V lost 5 bases and J lost 13, with 12 bases in between. The CDR3 totals 11 residues. Germline V gene sequence: CDR1 SGHVS, CDR2 FNYEAQ. The CDR3 loop is CASSTGLSQFF. The CDR3 nucleotides are TGTGCCAGCAGCACGGGGCTTAGCCAGTTCTTC.

The V call is TRBV2, the J call TRBJ1-3, with a tentative D call TRBD1 (5 bases). This CDR3 spans 14 amino acids. V lost 6 bases, J lost 7 bases, and 16 bases lay in between. Germline values: CDR1 SNHLY, CDR2 FYNNEI. The CDR3 bases are TGTGCCAGCAGAGGACAAAGCCTCGGGAACACCATATATTTT. Amino acid sequence: CASRGQSLGNTIYF.

In DNA form, the CDR3 reads TGTGCCAGCAGTCAACAGGGGTCGGACAATCAGCCCCAGCATTTT. This gives the protein CASSQQGSDNQPQHF. This rearrangement joins TRBV6-5 to TRBJ1-5; 7 bases line up with TRBD1. The germline V gene encodes CDR1 MNHEY and CDR2 SVGAGI. Germline trimming cut 5 bases from V and 3 bases from J; bases unmatched to any gene: 7. The CDR3 extends over 15 amino acids.

The chain carries TRBV6-5 and TRBJ1-2; tentatively, D is TRBD1 (5 bases). CDR1 and CDR2 from the germline V gene are MNHEY and SVGAGI. V shed 7 bases and J shed 4 bases, with 13 bases lying between them. The CDR3 has 13 residues. CDR3 loop: CASNEGRGYGYTF. The CDR3, as DNA: TGTGCCAGCAACGAGGGGAGAGGCTATGGCTACACCTTC.

The chain employs TRBV4-1 and TRBJ2-7; TRBD1 matches 7 bases. The CDR3 extends over 17 amino acids. Germline V gene sequence: CDR1 MGHRA, CDR2 YSYEKL. V lost 0 bases and J lost 6; bases outside the gene matches: 14. The CDR3 DNA sequence: TGCGCCAGCAGCCAAGATCCCCTGACAGGGAGATCGTCCGAGCAGTACTTC. Encoded protein: CASSQDPLTGRSSEQYF.

V usage is TRBV29-1 and J usage is TRBJ2-5; perhaps TRBD2 as D (5 bases). This CDR3 region has 11 residues. The V and J ends lost 4 bases and 5 bases respectively, with 8 bases between them. Germline V CDR1 and CDR2: SQVTM, ANQGSEA. CDR3 residues: CSVGGFETQYF. CDR3 DNA: TGCAGCGTTGGAGGGTTCGAGACCCAGTACTTC.

This sequence joins TRBV10-3 and TRBJ1-5; D uncertain. The length of the CDR3 is 15 residues. V lost 0 bases and J lost 1, with 7 bases in between. Germline lookup yields CDR1 ENHRY and CDR2 SYGVKD. The chain's CDR3 is CAISESTASNQPQHF. CDR3 DNA sequence: TGTGCCATCAGTGAGTCGACCGCCAGCAATCAGCCCCAGCATTTT.

The chain employs TRBV7-8 and TRBJ2-1; 11 bases map to TRBD2. V dropped 1 base and J dropped 4; count of bases not matched to a gene: 6. The length of the CDR3 is 17 residues. The germline V gene encodes CDR1 SGHVS and CDR2 FQNEAQ. CDR3: CASSLGALAGDYNEQFF. DNA of the CDR3: TGTGCCAGCAGCTTAGGGGCACTAGCGGGAGATTACAATGAGCAGTTCTTC.

The rearrangement links TRBV27 to TRBJ2-7, with unresolved D. CDR1 and CDR2 (germline): MNHEY, SMNVEV (reference sequence). The CDR3 is made up of 13 amino acids. Trimming left V 3 bases short and J 1 base short, with 7 bases between. CDR3 sequence reads: CASSLRPSYEQYF. The CDR3 nucleotides are TGTGCCAGCAGTTTGCGTCCTTCCTACGAGCAGTACTTC.

Points on this clone: One end of the junction varies from germline; a read error may be responsible. The chain is built from TRBV29-1 and TRBJ2-5; D unresolved. CDR1 is SQVTM, CDR2 ANQGSEA, per germline. The CDR3 covers 13 residues. The CDR3 bases are TGCAGCGTGGAAGGTAGATCCCAAGAGACCCAGTACTTC. This encodes CSVEGRSQETQYF.

The chain combines TRBV5-1 with TRBJ2-7; no definite D call. Trimming stripped 2 bases from V and 1 base from J, with 13 bases between. Germline V gives CDR1 SGHRS, CDR2 YFSETQ. The CDR3 runs to 15 residues. The CDR3 sequence is CASSFLPQLSYEQYF. For the CDR3, the DNA is TGCGCCAGCAGCTTTCTCCCTCAACTTTCCTACGAGCAGTACTTC.

This clone was seen only once. V is TRBV15 and J is TRBJ2-1; weak D call: TRBD2 (5 bases). Trimming pared 1 base from V and 4 bases from J, leaving 11 bases between. The CDR3 runs 15 residues. Germline V CDR1 and CDR2: LNHNV, YYDKDF (reference sequence). This CDR3 is CATSRGGSEYNEQFF. The DNA of the CDR3 is TGTGCCACCAGCAGAGGAGGTAGCGAATACAATGAGCAGTTCTTC.

This chain links TRBV4-2 with TRBJ2-3; TRBD2 aligns across 11 bases. The CDR3 has 17 amino acids. The V and J ends lost 0 bases and 3 bases, in that order; junction bases with no gene match: 5. Germline CDR1 reads LGHNA; CDR2 reads YNFKEQ. The CDR3 DNA reads TGTGCCAGCAGCCAAGATAGTAGCGGGAGGGCGACAGATACGCAGTATTTT. Translation gives CASSQDSSGRATDTQYF.

The gene calls are TRBV2 and TRBJ2-5; the D gene is possibly TRBD2 (5 bases). The DNA end is more similar to TRBJ2-7, so the J call may be wrong. The V gene's germline CDR1 is SNHLY and CDR2 FYNNEI. CDR3 length: 14 amino acids. This CDR3 is CASSGNYRGYEQYF. Written as DNA, the CDR3 is TGTGCCAGCAGTGGCAATTACCGGGGCTACGAGCAGTACTTC.

The chain recombines TRBV28 with TRBJ2-1, with D possibly TRBD2 on 5 matching bases. The CDR3 sequence is 18 residues long. Germline CDR1 reads MDHEN; CDR2 reads SYDVKM. With 4 bases removed from V and 0 bases from J, the gap between germline ends came to 19 bases. The CDR3 bases are TGTGCCAGCAGTTCGGTTCTTGCTAGCCCCAGCTCCTACAATGAGCAGTTCTTC. Residues: CASSSVLASPSSYNEQFF.

This clone was seen a few times. The V gene is TRBV4-2, the J gene TRBJ2-7, with TRBD1 matching over 7 bases. Germline V gene lookup returns CDR1 LGHNA and CDR2 YNFKEQ. This CDR3 spans 14 amino acids. J lost 1 base, V lost 1 base, and 1 base had no gene match. As DNA, the CDR3 is TGTGCCAGCAGCCAAGGACAGGGATCCTACGAGCAGTACTTC. Its translation: CASSQGQGSYEQYF.

A few counts support this clone. This chain connects TRBV18 to TRBJ1-1, with a weak D call TRBD1 (5 bases). The V end was cut by 9 bases, the J end by 1 base, with 15 bases between. The CDR3 consists of 14 residues. In germline, CDR1 is KGHSH, CDR2 LQKENI. CDR3 sequence reads: CASQGQGSNTEAFF. The CDR3 DNA sequence: TGTGCCAGTCAAGGGCAGGGATCGAACACTGAAGCTTTCTTT.

V and J are TRBV18 and TRBJ1-5; possibly TRBD1 for D (5 bases). CDR1 is KGHSH, CDR2 LQKENI, per germline. The V end lost 2 bases, the J end lost 7 bases, and 21 bases lay between the germline ends. The CDR3 runs to 17 residues. For the CDR3, the DNA is TGTGCCAGCTCACCATTCAGAGCAGAGCTAGGGGAGCAGCCCCAGCATTTT. Protein sequence: CASSPFRAELGEQPQHF.

Notes on this clone: Other DNA sequences in the same sample also yield this CDR3. The rearrangement uses TRBV18 and TRBJ2-5; 9 positions match TRBD1. The junction had 2 bases not matched to a gene; V was cut back by 3 bases and J by 3 bases. CDR1 is KGHSH, CDR2 LQKENI, per germline. There are 14 residues in the CDR3. CDR3 amino acids: CASSPTGGEETQYF. DNA of the CDR3: TGTGCCAGCTCACCGACAGGGGGAGAAGAGACCCAGTACTTC.

Of note for this clone: The sample has other DNA sequences that encode this CDR3 too. V gene TRBV5-1 combines with J gene TRBJ2-3; TRBD2 is a possible D gene (6 bases). The CDR3 is 13 residues long. V was pared by 4 bases and J by 4 bases, with 10 bases between. Germline V lookup: CDR1 SGHRS, CDR2 YFSETQ. CDR3 nucleotide sequence: TGCGCCAGCAGCGAGGGACTTGCAGATACGCAGTATTTT. It encodes CASSEGLADTQYF.

This clone was counted a few times. The chain uses TRBV11-2 and TRBJ2-7, with 12 bases matching TRBD2. This CDR3 has 14 amino acids. Trimming at V came to 4 bases and at J to 5 bases, leaving 3 bases not matched to a gene. Germline V gene sequence: CDR1 SGHAT, CDR2 FQNNGV. The CDR3 loop reads CASSSTSGSDEQYF. In DNA, the CDR3 is TGTGCCAGCAGCTCGACTAGCGGGAGTGACGAGCAGTACTTC.